The 9 T cell receptor beta chains below come from one sample, sequenced in a study of blood T cell repertoires in COVID-19. Sequencing used immunoSEQ multiplex PCR; TCRdb keeps in-frame clones, though not all of them. Of 350,000 to 450,000 clones listed, about 87% are singletons. Sample: PBMCs or T cells enriched from blood (not recorded which). These receptors all come from a man aged 40-50 years in a cohort exposed to, infected with or recovered from COVID-19 (not recorded which).

V gene TRBV9 combines with J gene TRBJ2-5; TRBD2 agrees at 8 bases. Trimming cost V 2 bases and J 4 bases; bases outside gene matches: 7. Germline values: CDR1 SGDLS, CDR2 YYNGEE. The CDR3 covers 15 residues. Here the CDR3 DNA reads TGTGCCAGCAGCGTGTCAAGCGGGACTAGAGAGACCCAGTACTTC. Translated, it gives CASSVSSGTRETQYF.

The rearrangement uses TRBV11-2 and TRBJ2-2; TRBD1 agrees at 7 bases. The V and J ends lost 5 bases and 5 bases, in that order; junction bases with no gene match: 11. CDR1 is SGHAT and CDR2 is FQNNGV in the germline V gene. The CDR3 contains 16 residues. CDR3 nucleotide sequence: TGTGCCAGCAGCATTGCAAGGGGGCAAATGACCGGGGAGCTGTTTTTT. This sequence encodes CASSIARGQMTGELFF. The full variable domain, in which reference TRBV11-2 and TRBJ2-2 provide the parts outside the CDR3, is EAGVAQSPRYKIIEKRQSVAFWCNPISGHATLYWYQQILGQGPKLLIQFQNNGVVDDSQLPKDRFSAERLKGVDSTLKIQPAKLEDSAVYLCASSIARGQMTGELFFGEGSRLTVL.

The V gene is TRBV3-1 (or the pseudogene TRBV3-2), the J gene TRBJ2-1; D unresolved. This CDR3 is 15 amino acids long. Trimming removed 2 bases from V and 8 bases from J, with 16 bases in between. CDR1 and CDR2 (germline): LGHDT, YNNKEL (reference sequence). CDR3 loop: CASSQIPGYSHEQFF. The DNA for the CDR3 is TGTGCCAGCAGCCAAATACCGGGTTACTCCCATGAGCAGTTCTTC.

The V and J genes are TRBV19 and TRBJ2-7; perhaps TRBD2 as D (5 bases). Trimming pared 5 bases from V and 0 bases from J, leaving 11 bases between. Germline V lookup: CDR1 LNHDA, CDR2 SQIVND (reference sequence). This CDR3 contains 14 residues. CDR3 sequence: CASSWQRSSYEQYF. The CDR3 DNA reads as TGTGCCAGTAGTTGGCAGCGGAGCTCCTACGAGCAGTACTTC.

DNA of the CDR3: TGTGCCAGTAGTATAGGAGCGGGGGCGCGGTGGGATACGCAGTATTTT. Residues: CASSIGAGARWDTQYF. The J gene is TRBJ2-3, the V gene TRBV19; 8 nucleotides align to TRBD2. The CDR3 consists of 16 residues. The V gene end was trimmed by 1 base and the J gene end by 6 bases; junction bases not matched to a gene: 9. Germline CDR1 is LNHDA and CDR2 is SQIVND (reference sequence). The full variable domain, completed using reference TRBV19 and TRBJ2-3, is DGGITQSPKYLFRKEGQNVTLSCEQNLNHDAMYWYRQDPGQGLRLIYYSQIVNDFQKGDIAEGYSVSREKKESFPLTVTSAQKNPTAFYLCASSIGAGARWDTQYFGPGTRLTVL.

Comment on this clone: Other DNA sequences from this sample encode an identical CDR3 as well. The chain is built from TRBV3-1 (or the pseudogene TRBV3-2) and TRBJ2-5; D is unresolved. Germline loops: CDR1 LGHDT, CDR2 YNNKEL (reference sequence). Deletions cut 1 base from V and 2 bases from J, with 8 bases between. CDR3 length equals 14 residues. The CDR3 loop reads CASSQVGGQETQYF. The CDR3 bases are TGTGCCAGCAGCCAAGTCGGCGGTCAAGAGACCCAGTACTTC.

The J gene is TRBJ1-3, the V gene TRBV6-6; 8 bases map to TRBD1. The J segment lost 0 bases and the V segment lost 5 bases, leaving 15 bases of the junction unmatched. CDR1 and CDR2 (germline): MNHNY, SVGAGI (reference sequence). The CDR3 length is 19 residues. The CDR3 is CASSPETGAWPHSGNTIYF. CDR3 sequence (DNA): TGTGCCAGCAGTCCGGAGACAGGGGCTTGGCCTCACTCTGGAAACACCATATATTTT.

This chain links TRBV24-1 with TRBJ2-1; weak D call: TRBD1 (5 bases). The CDR3 covers 17 residues. Germline V gene sequence: CDR1 KGHDR, CDR2 SFDVKD. V was cut by 4 bases and J by 6 bases, with 21 bases left in between. CDR3 residues: CATSESLGQDSANEQFF. CDR3 nucleotide sequence: TGTGCCACCAGTGAAAGTTTAGGACAAGACTCAGCCAATGAGCAGTTCTTC.

The chain couples TRBV10-1 to TRBJ2-7; D gene unclear. Per the germline V gene, CDR1 is WNHNN and CDR2 is SYGVQD (reference sequence). The CDR3 contains 13 residues. The V end was cut by 0 bases, the J end by 4 bases, with 7 bases between. In DNA, the CDR3 is TGCGCCAGCAGTGAGTCGTCCCCGTACGAGCAGTACTTC. This translates into CASSESSPYEQYF.